This T cell receptor beta chain was sequenced for a study of blood T cell repertoires in COVID-19. In the study overall: Samples taken during acute and convalescent COVID-19 were collected in the United States, Italy and Spain.

Measured with immunoSEQ multiplex PCR; TCRdb has only the in-frame clones, and not every one. The data show around 310,000 clones, around 89% seen once. This CDR3 comprises 17 residues. Between the trimmed V and J ends, which lost 4 bases and 9 bases, there was a span of 25 bases. Per germline, CDR1 GTSNPN and CDR2 SVGIG (reference sequence). This chain links TRBV30 with TRBJ1-6, with a weak D call TRBD1 (6 bases). The sequence derives from a woman aged 35 to 49 with COVID-19, enrolled during active disease. The material sequenced was peripheral blood. The CDR3, as DNA: TGTGCCTGGACGGCAGGGGCAGGGCCCCGGTTTAGTTCACCCCTCCACTTT. As protein: CAWTAGAGPRFSSPLHF.